This passage covers 32 T cell receptor beta chains from one sample sequenced in a study of CD8 T cells in Susac syndrome. An input of roughly 0.5 to 1 ug of RNA was subjected to reverse transcription using random hexamers. MiXCR, run by TCRdb on the immunoSEQ multiplex PCR reads, gives a single entry per CDR3 protein. The sample has 250,000 to 300,000 distinct CDR3 sequences; 70% to 90% are singletons. Material for sequencing was CD8+ T cells from PBMCs. Every receptor here comes from a human donor with multiple sclerosis.

This chain joins TRBV24-1 and TRBJ2-1; perhaps TRBD2 as D (6 bases). The CDR3 runs to 16 residues. Germline assignment: CDR1 KGHDR and CDR2 SFDVKD. Trimming pared 5 bases from V and 4 bases from J, leaving 17 bases between. CDR3 in amino acids: CATSVLKDYLYNEQFF. The CDR3 nucleotides read TGTGCCACCAGTGTCCTAAAGGACTACCTTTACAATGAGCAGTTCTTC.

This clonotype was counted only a few times. The CDR3 region is CASSSGLRIYEQYF. In DNA form, the CDR3 reads TGTGCCAGCAGCTCGGGACTGCGTATCTACGAGCAGTACTTC. This sequence joins TRBV7-2 and TRBJ2-7; D might be TRBD2 (6 bases). Germline V gene data show CDR1 as SGHTA and CDR2 as FQGNSA. This CDR3 region has 14 residues. The V and J ends lost 4 bases and 3 bases respectively, with 13 bases between them.

This chain joins TRBV6-5 and TRBJ2-1; 10 bases fit TRBD2. The CDR3 loop spans 17 amino acids. The V gene's germline CDR1 is MNHEY and CDR2 SVGAGI. V was pared by 2 bases and J by 4 bases, with 8 bases of the junction left unmatched. CDR3 coding DNA: TGTGCCAGCAGTTACCGAGGACTAGCGGTAGGGTACAATGAGCAGTTCTTC. It codes for CASSYRGLAVGYNEQFF.

The chain links TRBV7-9 to TRBJ2-1; D remains ambiguous. CDR1 and CDR2 (germline): SEHNR, FQNEAQ (reference sequence). Trimming took 3 bases from V and 9 from J, leaving 12 bases between them. CDR3 length equals 13 residues. CDR3 nucleotide sequence: TGTGCCAGCAGCTTGGAGAGCCGGGCTGAGCAGTTCTTC. Its protein product is CASSLESRAEQFF.

The V gene is TRBV6-6, the J gene TRBJ1-6; D is unclear. The germline V gene encodes CDR1 MNHNY and CDR2 SVGAGI (reference sequence). V lost 6 bases and J 11 bases, leaving 14 bases between the germline ends. This CDR3 is 13 amino acids long. CDR3 sequence (DNA): TGTGCCAGCAGCCCCGCCGGGGTAGCACCCCTCCACTTT. Its protein product is CASSPAGVAPLHF.

This clonotype was observed once. V is TRBV12-3 or TRBV12-4 and J is TRBJ1-2, with a weak D call TRBD1 (5 bases). This CDR3 has 13 residues. Deletions cut 6 bases from V and 6 bases from J, with 14 bases between. The CDR3 protein is CASSYGHLNGYTF. DNA for the CDR3: TGTGCCAGCAGCTATGGACATCTAAATGGCTACACCTTC.

The gene calls are TRBV20-1 and TRBJ1-3, with unresolved D. CDR1 is DFQATT and CDR2 is SNEGSKA in the germline V gene (reference sequence). The CDR3 is made up of 12 amino acids. The germline V and J ends were trimmed by 6 bases and 2 bases, with 8 bases remaining between them. The CDR3 region is CSAWTPGNTIYF. CDR3 sequence (DNA): TGCAGTGCGTGGACTCCTGGAAACACCATATATTTT.

The chain recombines TRBV9 with TRBJ2-7; D might be TRBD2 (6 bases). CDR1 and CDR2 (germline): SGDLS, YYNGEE. Trimming cost V 3 bases and J 6 bases, with 10 bases left between them. The CDR3 runs to 12 residues. The CDR3 reads CASSGGGTEQYF. In DNA form, the CDR3 reads TGTGCCAGCAGCGGGGGAGGTACCGAGCAGTACTTC.

The chain is built from TRBV6-5 and TRBJ1-2, with TRBD1 matching over 7 bases. The CDR3 spans 15 residues. Germline CDR1 reads MNHEY; CDR2 reads SVGAGI. Trimming removed 0 bases from V and 7 bases from J; junction bases left unmatched: 8. CDR3 protein: CASSYSQQGLGGYTF. The CDR3 DNA reads as TGTGCCAGCAGTTACTCTCAACAGGGGTTGGGTGGCTACACCTTC.

The V and J genes are TRBV6-5 and TRBJ2-3; the match to TRBD2 covers 9 bases. The trim removed 1 base at V and 3 bases at J, leaving 14 bases unmatched. The CDR3 contains 19 residues. Germline loops: CDR1 MNHEY, CDR2 SVGAGI. The CDR3 DNA reads as TGTGCCAGCAGTTACTGGACCGCGGGGCTAGCGGGGCCAACAGATACGCAGTATTTT. Translating gives CASSYWTAGLAGPTDTQYF.

Concerning this clonotype itself: At one boundary the junction diverges from the germline segment, which might be a read error. V is TRBV28 and J is TRBJ2-3; D is possibly TRBD2 (6 bases). Germline V gives CDR1 MDHEN, CDR2 SYDVKM. CDR3 length: 15 residues. The CDR3 nucleotides are TGTGCCAGCAGCTTATTAGCGGATTACACAGATACGCAGTATTTT. This encodes CASSLLADYTDTQYF.

The chain combines TRBV28 with TRBJ2-4, with D perhaps given as TRBD1 or TRBD2 (6 bases each). The CDR3 runs to 19 residues. Germline lookup yields CDR1 MDHEN and CDR2 SYDVKM. Trimming cost V 4 bases and J 0 bases, with 22 bases left between them. DNA for the CDR3: TGTGCCAGCAGTTCCCCGGTGGCGGGGACAATACTAGCCAAAAACATTCAGTACTTC. Translated, it gives CASSSPVAGTILAKNIQYF.

The V and J genes are TRBV4-1 and TRBJ2-3; maybe TRBD2 (5 bases). Germline V lookup: CDR1 MGHRA, CDR2 YSYEKL. CDR3 size: 16 residues. V lost 4 bases and J lost 6, with 20 bases in between. The CDR3 DNA follows: TGCGCCAGCAGCCCCACCTTTAGCGCCCCGGCGGATACGCAGTATTTT. Translating it yields CASSPTFSAPADTQYF.

The CDR3 protein is CASSLVGSGSTEAFF. The CDR3 bases are TGTGCCAGCAGCTTAGTTGGCTCAGGATCGACTGAAGCTTTCTTT. This chain links TRBV7-9 with TRBJ1-1; D uncertain. CDR3 length: 15 residues. V gave up 1 base and J gave up 5 bases, with 14 bases separating them. Germline CDR1 SEHNR, CDR2 FQNEAQ (reference sequence).

The chain uses TRBV28 and TRBJ1-5, with 7 bases aligning to TRBD1. The CDR3 consists of 13 residues. After removal of 6 bases from V and 4 bases from J, the junction contained 3 bases not matched to a gene. Looked up from germline, CDR1 is MDHEN and CDR2 is SYDVKM. DNA for the CDR3: TGTGCCAGCAGCATCAGGGGGAATCAGCCCCAGCATTTT. Encoded protein: CASSIRGNQPQHF.

This chain joins TRBV28 and TRBJ2-3; D unresolved. Between the trimmed V and J ends, which lost 4 bases and 9 bases, there was a span of 17 bases. The germline V gene has CDR1 MDHEN and CDR2 SYDVKM. The CDR3 is made up of 14 amino acids. The CDR3 loop is CASSSPSLMDTQYF. CDR3 DNA sequence: TGTGCCAGCAGTTCCCCGTCACTAATGGACACGCAGTATTTT.

V usage is TRBV9 and J usage is TRBJ2-7, with 8 bases aligning to TRBD2. The ends lost 3 bases at V and 7 bases at J; junction bases unmatched: 9. This CDR3 spans 14 amino acids. CDR1 is SGDLS, CDR2 YYNGEE, per germline. CDR3 loop: CASSGTGGPGEQYF. DNA of the CDR3: TGTGCCAGCAGCGGCACGGGAGGGCCGGGAGAGCAGTACTTC.

This rearrangement joins TRBV6-5 to TRBJ2-2; 12 nucleotides match TRBD2. The CDR3 is 18 amino acids. The germline V gene has CDR1 MNHEY and CDR2 SVGAGI. With 1 base clipped from V and 0 bases from J, the junction kept 3 bases outside the gene matches. The CDR3 region has the DNA TGTGCCAGCAGTTACTGGGGACTAGCGGGTTCGAACACCGGGGAGCTGTTTTTT. This codes for CASSYWGLAGSNTGELFF.

This chain links TRBV19 with TRBJ2-7; TRBD1 is a possible D gene (5 bases). The CDR3 runs 15 residues. V gave up 3 bases and J gave up 2 bases, with 14 bases separating them. From germline, CDR1 is LNHDA and CDR2 SQIVND (reference sequence). The chain's CDR3 is CASSIEAGLTYEQYF. In nucleotides, the CDR3 is TGTGCCAGTAGTATCGAAGCAGGGCTCACCTACGAGCAGTACTTC.

The chain is built from TRBV20-1 and TRBJ2-7; TRBD2 agrees at 7 bases. The germline V gene has CDR1 DFQATT and CDR2 SNEGSKA (reference sequence). The CDR3 contains 14 residues. V shed 6 bases and J 2 bases; nucleotides not matched to a gene: 10. The CDR3 DNA is TGCAGTGCAATGGGGAGGGATCGAACCTACGAGCAGTACTTC. This encodes CSAMGRDRTYEQYF.

This chain uses TRBV28 with TRBJ2-7; TRBD1 might be the D (6 bases). Germline CDR1 and CDR2: MDHEN and SYDVKM. Trimming removed 5 bases from V and 2 bases from J, with 16 bases in between. This CDR3 has 15 residues. CDR3 protein: CASSPRGGGPYEQYF. CDR3 coding DNA: TGTGCCAGCAGTCCTCGTGGGGGCGGGCCCTACGAGCAGTACTTC.

The V and J genes are TRBV6-1 and TRBJ2-7, with no clear D. V lost 6 bases, J lost 2 bases, and 20 bases lay in between. Germline lookup yields CDR1 MNHNS and CDR2 SASEGT. The CDR3 is 16 residues long. Here the CDR3 reads CASSALEGSNTYEQYF. The CDR3 nucleotides are TGTGCCAGCAGCGCTCTTGAAGGGTCTAACACCTACGAGCAGTACTTC.

The chain carries TRBV10-2 and TRBJ2-1, with D possibly matching TRBD2 (5 bases). Trimming stripped 3 bases from V and 15 bases from J, with 21 bases between. This CDR3 comprises 14 residues. Germline assignment: CDR1 WSHSY and CDR2 SAAADI. The CDR3 reads CASSESVVTTPRFF. Here the CDR3 DNA reads TGCGCCAGCAGTGAAAGTGTGGTGACTACCCCTCGGTTCTTC.

Note on this clonotype: An end of the junction differs from the germline gene, which may be a read error. The chain employs TRBV11-1 and TRBJ2-7, with D perhaps TRBD2 (6 bases). The germline V gene has CDR1 SGHAT and CDR2 FQDESV (reference sequence). This CDR3 comprises 9 residues. The CDR3 spells CASSPRLVF. CDR3 in DNA: TGTGCCAGCAGCCCGAGACTAGTTTTC.

The J gene is TRBJ1-3, the V gene TRBV12-3 or TRBV12-4; 10 bases fit TRBD1. V gave up 4 bases and J gave up 0 bases; unmatched junction bases: 9. This CDR3 is built from 18 residues. The CDR3 sequence: CASSSGTGDTDSGNTIYF. DNA for the CDR3: TGTGCCAGCAGTTCCGGGACAGGGGACACCGACTCTGGAAACACCATATATTTT.

Turning to this clonotype: The missing conserved phenylalanine or tryptophan at the end of this CDR3 makes a read error likely. This chain connects TRBV6-5 to TRBJ2-7; D is perhaps TRBD2 (6 bases). This CDR3 has 15 amino acids. V was trimmed by 2 bases and J by 4 bases, leaving 15 bases between them. Germline loops: CDR1 MNHEY, CDR2 SVGAGI. In DNA, the CDR3 is TGTGCCAGCAGTTACCAAGGCCCGGGGACTTACGAGCAGTACCTC. The encoded protein is CASSYQGPGTYEQYL.

The chain has TRBV19 and TRBJ2-7, with TRBD2 as a possible D gene (6 bases). V lost 5 bases and J 2 bases, leaving 16 bases between the germline ends. Germline CDR1 LNHDA, CDR2 SQIVND (reference sequence). The CDR3 totals 15 residues. The CDR3 region has the DNA TGTGCCAGTAGTTCCCGGGACTCCAGTCCCTACGAGCAGTACTTC. Translation gives CASSSRDSSPYEQYF. The whole variable domain, filled in from reference TRBV19 and TRBJ2-7, reads DGGITQSPKYLFRKEGQNVTLSCEQNLNHDAMYWYRQDPGQGLRLIYYSQIVNDFQKGDIAEGYSVSREKKESFPLTVTSAQKNPTAFYLCASSSRDSSPYEQYFGPGTRLTVT.

This rearrangement joins TRBV15 to TRBJ1-2; no clear D. CDR1 is LNHNV and CDR2 is YYDKDF in the germline V gene (reference sequence). The V gene lost 2 bases and the J gene lost 4 bases, with 14 bases spanning the gap. The CDR3 runs to 15 residues. The CDR3 reads CATSRQVTAGYGYTF. In DNA, the CDR3 is TGTGCCACCAGCAGACAAGTTACAGCTGGCTATGGCTACACCTTC.

This clonotype was found once. The rearrangement uses TRBV13 and TRBJ1-6, with no clear D. The CDR3 has 18 residues. Germline V gene lookup returns CDR1 PRHDT and CDR2 FYEKMQ (reference sequence). Trimming pared 2 bases from V and 5 bases from J, leaving 19 bases between. The CDR3 here is CASSLSRAAGQHNSPLHF. CDR3 nucleotides: TGTGCCAGCAGCTTAAGCCGGGCGGCAGGCCAGCATAATTCACCCCTCCACTTT.

This chain connects TRBV27 to TRBJ1-5; 7 nucleotides agree with TRBD1. The germline CDR1 and CDR2 sequences are MNHEY and SMNVEV (reference sequence). V lost 2 bases, J lost 0 bases, and 7 bases stayed unmatched. The CDR3 is made up of 17 amino acids. In nucleotides, the CDR3 is TGTGCCAGCAGTTTAGGGGTACAGGGGACTAGCAATCAGCCCCAGCATTTT. Translation: CASSLGVQGTSNQPQHF.

This clonotype was seen once. This sequence joins TRBV6-5 and TRBJ1-1; no clear D gene. Trimming pared 5 bases from V and 0 bases from J, leaving 7 bases between. The CDR3 is made up of 13 amino acids. Germline values: CDR1 MNHEY, CDR2 SVGAGI. CDR3 residues: CASSHPMNTEAFF. The CDR3, as DNA: TGTGCCAGCAGTCATCCAATGAACACTGAAGCTTTCTTT.

The gene calls are TRBV5-1 and TRBJ2-1; unclear D gene. In germline, CDR1 is SGHRS, CDR2 YFSETQ. The V end lost 4 bases, the J end lost 0 bases, and 14 bases lay between the germline ends. This CDR3 is built from 16 residues. The CDR3 is CASSVRPESSYNEQFF. In DNA form, the CDR3 reads TGCGCCAGCAGCGTAAGACCGGAGAGCTCCTACAATGAGCAGTTCTTC. The whole variable domain, remainder taken from reference TRBV5-1 and TRBJ2-1, is KAGVTQTPRYLIKTRGQQVTLSCSPISGHRSVSWYQQTPGQGLQFLFEYFSETQRNKGNFPGRFSGRQFSNSRSEMNVSTLELGDSALYLCASSVRPESSYNEQFFGPGTRLTVL.